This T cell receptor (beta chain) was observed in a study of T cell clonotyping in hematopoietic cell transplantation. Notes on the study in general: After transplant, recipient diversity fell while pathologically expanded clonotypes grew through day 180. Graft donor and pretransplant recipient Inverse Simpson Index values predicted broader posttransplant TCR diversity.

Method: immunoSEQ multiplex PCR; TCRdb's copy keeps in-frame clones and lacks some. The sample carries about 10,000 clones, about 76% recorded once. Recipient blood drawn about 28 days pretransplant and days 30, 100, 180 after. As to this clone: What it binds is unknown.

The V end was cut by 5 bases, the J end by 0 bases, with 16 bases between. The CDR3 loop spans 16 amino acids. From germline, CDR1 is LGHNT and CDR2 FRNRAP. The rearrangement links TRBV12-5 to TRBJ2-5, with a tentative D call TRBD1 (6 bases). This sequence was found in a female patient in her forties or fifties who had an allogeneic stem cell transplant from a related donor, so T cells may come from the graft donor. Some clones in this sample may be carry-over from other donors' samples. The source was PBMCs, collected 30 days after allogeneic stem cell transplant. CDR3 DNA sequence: TGTGCTAGTGGTACCAGTCGACAGGTCGACCAAGAGACCCAGTACTTC. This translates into CASGTSRQVDQETQYF.